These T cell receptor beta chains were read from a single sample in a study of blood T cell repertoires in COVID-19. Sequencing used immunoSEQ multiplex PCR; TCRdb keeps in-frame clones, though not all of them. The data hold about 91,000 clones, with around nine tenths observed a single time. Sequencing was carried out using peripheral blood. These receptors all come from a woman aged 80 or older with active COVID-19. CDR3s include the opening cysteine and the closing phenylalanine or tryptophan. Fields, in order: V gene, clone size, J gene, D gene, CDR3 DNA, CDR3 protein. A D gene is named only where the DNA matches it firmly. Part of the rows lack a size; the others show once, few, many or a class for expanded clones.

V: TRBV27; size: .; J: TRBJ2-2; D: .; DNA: TGTGCCACCACCCGGAACGGACAGAGCCTCACCGGGGAGCTGTTTTTT; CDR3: CATTRNGQSLTGELFF
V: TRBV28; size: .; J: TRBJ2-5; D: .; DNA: TGTGCCAGCAGTTTGTCCCAGCAAGAGACCCAGTACTTC; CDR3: CASSLSQQETQYF
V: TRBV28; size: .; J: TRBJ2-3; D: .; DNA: TGTGCCAGCTCCCCGGGTAGGGGTACGCAGTATTTT; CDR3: CASSPGRGTQYF
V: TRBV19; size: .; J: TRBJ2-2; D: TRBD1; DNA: TGTGCCAGTAGTCCGGACAGGGTGTATACCGGGGAGCTGTTTTTT; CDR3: CASSPDRVYTGELFF
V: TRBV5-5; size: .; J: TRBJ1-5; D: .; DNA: TGTGCCAGCAGCCCACAAGATCATCAGCCCCAGCATTTT; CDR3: CASSPQDHQPQHF
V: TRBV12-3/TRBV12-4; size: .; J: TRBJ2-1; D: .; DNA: TGTGCCAGCAGTTCCCCTTCTTACAATGAGCAGTTCTTC; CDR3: CASSSPSYNEQFF
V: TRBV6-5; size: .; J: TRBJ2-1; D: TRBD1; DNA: TGTGCCAGCAGCCAAGGGACAGCATCCTACAATGAGCAGTTCTTC; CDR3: CASSQGTASYNEQFF
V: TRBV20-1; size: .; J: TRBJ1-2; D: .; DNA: TGCAGGGCGAGTAGGGGGGGTTATGGCTACACCTTC; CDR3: CRASRGGYGYTF
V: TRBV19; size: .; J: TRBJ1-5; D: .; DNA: TGTGCCAGTAGTCCGGGTCCCCTAGGAAATCAGCCCCAGCATTTT; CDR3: CASSPGPLGNQPQHF
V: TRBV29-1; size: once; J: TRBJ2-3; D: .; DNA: TGCAGCGTTTGGGGCCCCGGCACAGATACGCAGTATTTT; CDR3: CSVWGPGTDTQYF
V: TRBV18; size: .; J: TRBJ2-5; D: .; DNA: TGTGCCAGCTCACCCCAGGGGCGAAGACAAGAGACCCAGTACTTC; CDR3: CASSPQGRRQETQYF
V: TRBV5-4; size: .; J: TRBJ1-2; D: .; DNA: TGTGCCAGCAGCCGGAGGGAGGGCTATGGCTACACCTTC; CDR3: CASSRREGYGYTF
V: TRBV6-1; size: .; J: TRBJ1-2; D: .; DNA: TGTGCCAGCAGTGAAGGCCGGGGCTATGGCTACACCTTC; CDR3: CASSEGRGYGYTF
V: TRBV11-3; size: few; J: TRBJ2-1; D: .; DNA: TGTGCCAGCAGCTTAGTAGGAGGGAATGAGCAGTTCTTC; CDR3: CASSLVGGNEQFF
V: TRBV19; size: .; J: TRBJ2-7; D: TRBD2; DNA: TGTGCCAGTAGTATTTTGGGAGGGATGGGGGAGCAGTACTTC; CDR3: CASSILGGMGEQYF
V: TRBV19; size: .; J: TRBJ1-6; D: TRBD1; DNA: TGTGCCAGTAGTCCCCGGGACAGCATTAATTCACCCCTCCACTTT; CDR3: CASSPRDSINSPLHF
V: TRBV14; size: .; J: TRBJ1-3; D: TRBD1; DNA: TGTGCCAGCAGCGCGAACAGGGGCGGAAACACCACATATTTT; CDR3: CASSANRGGNTTYF
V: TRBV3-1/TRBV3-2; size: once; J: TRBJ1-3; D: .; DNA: TGTGCCAGCAGCCCGGACAACTCTGGAAACACCATATATTTT; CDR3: CASSPDNSGNTIYF
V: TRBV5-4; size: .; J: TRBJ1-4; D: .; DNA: TGTGCCAGCAGCGAGACAATCAGAGAAAAACTGTTTTTT; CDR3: CASSETIREKLFF
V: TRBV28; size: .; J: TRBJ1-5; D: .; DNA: TGTGCCAGCAGTTTCGGGGTACAGCCCCAGCATTTT; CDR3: CASSFGVQPQHF
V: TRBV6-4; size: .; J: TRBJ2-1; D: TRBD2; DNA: TGTGCCAGCAGTGTAGATGTAGCGGGCCGGAATGAGCAGTTCTTC; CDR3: CASSVDVAGRNEQFF
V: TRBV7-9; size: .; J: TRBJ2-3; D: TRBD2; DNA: TGTGCCAGCAGCTTAGTGCGGGAGAGCACAGATACGCAGTATTTT; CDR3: CASSLVRESTDTQYF
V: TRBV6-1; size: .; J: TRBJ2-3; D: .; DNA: TGTGCCAGCAGTGCCCCTCCAGGGGGGCTCACAGATACGCAGTATTTT; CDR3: CASSAPPGGLTDTQYF
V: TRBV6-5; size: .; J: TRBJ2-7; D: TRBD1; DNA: TGTGCCAGCAGGCGGACAGGGGGAAACTACGAGCAGTACTTC; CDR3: CASRRTGGNYEQYF
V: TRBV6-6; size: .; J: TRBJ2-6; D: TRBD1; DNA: TGTGCCAGCAGTCCTCAACCCCACGCGACAGGGCTAACTTTC; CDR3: CASSPQPHATGLTF
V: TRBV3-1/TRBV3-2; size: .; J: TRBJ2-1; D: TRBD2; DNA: TGTGCCAGCAGCCAAGATCCCCAAGCGGGAGGTTGGTACAATGAGCAGTTCTTC; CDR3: CASSQDPQAGGWYNEQFF
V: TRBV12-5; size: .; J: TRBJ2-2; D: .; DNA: TGTGCTAGTGGTTTGTGGGCAGGGGACACCGGGGAGCTGTTTTTT; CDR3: CASGLWAGDTGELFF
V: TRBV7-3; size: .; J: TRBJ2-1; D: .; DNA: TGTGCCAGCAGCTCCGACGGAGAGGCGGGAAGAAGCAATGAGCAGTTCTTC; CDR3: CASSSDGEAGRSNEQFF
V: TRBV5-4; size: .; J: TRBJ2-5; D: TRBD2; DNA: TGTGCCAGCAGCTCTCTGGGAGGGTCTCAAGAGACCCAGTACTTC; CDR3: CASSSLGGSQETQYF
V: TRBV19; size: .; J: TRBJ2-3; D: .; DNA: TGTGCCAGTACGGGAGACCCAAGGACCGCGGACACAGATACGCAGTATTTT; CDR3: CASTGDPRTADTDTQYF
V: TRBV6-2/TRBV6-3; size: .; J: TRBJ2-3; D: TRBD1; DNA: TGTGCCAGCAGTCGGGGACAGGGACATAGCACAGATACGCAGTATTTT; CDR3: CASSRGQGHSTDTQYF
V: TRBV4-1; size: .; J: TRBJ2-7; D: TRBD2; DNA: TGCGCCAGCAGCCAGCAGGGGACTAGCGGGAGGGCGCACGAGCAGTACTTC; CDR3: CASSQQGTSGRAHEQYF
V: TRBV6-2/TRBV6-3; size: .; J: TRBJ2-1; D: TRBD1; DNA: TGTGCCAGCAACCCCGGGACAGGAGCCTACAATGAGCAGTTCTTC; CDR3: CASNPGTGAYNEQFF
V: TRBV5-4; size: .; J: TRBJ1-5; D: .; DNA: TGTGCCAGCAGCCCAACCCGGGGGCCCCAGCATTTT; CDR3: CASSPTRGPQHF
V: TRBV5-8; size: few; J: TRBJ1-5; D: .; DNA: TGTGCCAGCAGCTCAGGACAGTACAATCAGCCCCAGCATTTT; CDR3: CASSSGQYNQPQHF